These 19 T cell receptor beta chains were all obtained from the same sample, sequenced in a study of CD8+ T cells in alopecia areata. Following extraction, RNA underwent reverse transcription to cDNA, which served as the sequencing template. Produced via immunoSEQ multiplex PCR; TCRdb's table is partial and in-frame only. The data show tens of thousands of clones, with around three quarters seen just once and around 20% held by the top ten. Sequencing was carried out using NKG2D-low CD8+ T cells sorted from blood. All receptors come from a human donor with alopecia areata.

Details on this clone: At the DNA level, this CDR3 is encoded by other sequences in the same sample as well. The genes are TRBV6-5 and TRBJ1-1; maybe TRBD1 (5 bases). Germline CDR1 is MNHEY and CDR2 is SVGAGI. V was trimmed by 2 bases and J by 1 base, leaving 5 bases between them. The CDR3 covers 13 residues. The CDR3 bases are TGTGCCAGCAGTTACGGGGGGAACACTGAAGCTTTCTTT. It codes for CASSYGGNTEAFF.

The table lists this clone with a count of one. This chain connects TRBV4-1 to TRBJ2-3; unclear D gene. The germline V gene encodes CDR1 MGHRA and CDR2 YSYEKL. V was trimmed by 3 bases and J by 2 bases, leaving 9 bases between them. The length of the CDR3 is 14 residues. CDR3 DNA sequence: TGCGCCAGCAGCCAGATGCGTCCCACAGATACGCAGTATTTT. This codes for CASSQMRPTDTQYF.

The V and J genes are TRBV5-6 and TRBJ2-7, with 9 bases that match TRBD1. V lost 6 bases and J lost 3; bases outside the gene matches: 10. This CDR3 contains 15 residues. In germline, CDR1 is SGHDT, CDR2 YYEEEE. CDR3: CASMGQGLGLYEQYF. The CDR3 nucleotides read TGTGCCAGCATGGGACAGGGCTTGGGGCTCTACGAGCAGTACTTC.

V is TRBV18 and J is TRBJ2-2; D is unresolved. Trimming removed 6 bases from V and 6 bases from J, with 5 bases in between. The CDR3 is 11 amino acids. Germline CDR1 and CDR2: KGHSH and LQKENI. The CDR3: CASSSSGELFF. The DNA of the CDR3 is TGTGCCAGCTCCTCGTCCGGGGAGCTGTTTTTT.

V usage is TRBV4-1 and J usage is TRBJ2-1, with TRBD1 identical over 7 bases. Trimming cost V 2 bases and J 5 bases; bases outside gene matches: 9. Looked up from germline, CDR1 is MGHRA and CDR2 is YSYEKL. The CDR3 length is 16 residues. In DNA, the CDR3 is TGCGCCAGCAGCCAACCTAGACAGGGAATGAACAATGAGCAGTTCTTC. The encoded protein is CASSQPRQGMNNEQFF.

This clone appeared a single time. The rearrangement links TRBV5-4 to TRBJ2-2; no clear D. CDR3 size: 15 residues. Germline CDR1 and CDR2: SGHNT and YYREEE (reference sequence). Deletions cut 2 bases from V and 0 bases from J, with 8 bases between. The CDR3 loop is CASSFRNPNTGELFF. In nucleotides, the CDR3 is TGTGCCAGCAGCTTTCGGAATCCGAACACCGGGGAGCTGTTTTTT.

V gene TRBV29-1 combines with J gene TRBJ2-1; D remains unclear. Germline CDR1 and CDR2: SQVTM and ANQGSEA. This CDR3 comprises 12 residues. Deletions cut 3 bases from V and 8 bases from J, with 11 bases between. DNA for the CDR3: TGCAGCGTTGATATGAGGCTAGATGAGCAGTTCTTC. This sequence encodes CSVDMRLDEQFF.

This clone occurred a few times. The DNA of the CDR3 is TGTGCCAGCAGCCCGCCCAGCTCCTACGAGCAGTACTTC. This codes for CASSPPSSYEQYF. The chain employs TRBV7-2 and TRBJ2-7; D remains unclear. V was clipped by 5 bases and J by 0 bases, with 8 bases between them. The CDR3 runs to 13 residues. Germline CDR1 and CDR2: SGHTA and FQGNSA.

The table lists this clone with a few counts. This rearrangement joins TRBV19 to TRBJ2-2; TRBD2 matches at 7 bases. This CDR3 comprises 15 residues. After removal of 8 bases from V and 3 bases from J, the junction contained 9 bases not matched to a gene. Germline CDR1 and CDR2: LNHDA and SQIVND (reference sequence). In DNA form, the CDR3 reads TGTGCCAGTGCCAACCTCGGACTAGACACCGGGGAGCTGTTTTTT. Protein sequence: CASANLGLDTGELFF. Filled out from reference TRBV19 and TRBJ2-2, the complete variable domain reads DGGITQSPKYLFRKEGQNVTLSCEQNLNHDAMYWYRQDPGQGLRLIYYSQIVNDFQKGDIAEGYSVSREKKESFPLTVTSAQKNPTAFYLCASANLGLDTGELFFGEGSRLTVL.

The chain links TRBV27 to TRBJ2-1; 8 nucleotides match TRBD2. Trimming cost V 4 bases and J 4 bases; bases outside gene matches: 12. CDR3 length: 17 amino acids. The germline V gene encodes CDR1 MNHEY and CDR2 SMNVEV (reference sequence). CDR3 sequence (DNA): TGTGCCAGCAGTTCGAACCACGGGAGGGAGAATTACAATGAGCAGTTCTTC. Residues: CASSSNHGRENYNEQFF.

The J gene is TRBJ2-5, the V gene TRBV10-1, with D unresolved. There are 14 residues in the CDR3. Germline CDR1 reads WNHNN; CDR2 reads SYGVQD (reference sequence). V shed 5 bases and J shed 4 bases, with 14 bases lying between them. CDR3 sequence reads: CASSLAGDRETQYF. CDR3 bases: TGCGCCAGCAGTCTGGCTGGAGATAGAGAGACCCAGTACTTC.

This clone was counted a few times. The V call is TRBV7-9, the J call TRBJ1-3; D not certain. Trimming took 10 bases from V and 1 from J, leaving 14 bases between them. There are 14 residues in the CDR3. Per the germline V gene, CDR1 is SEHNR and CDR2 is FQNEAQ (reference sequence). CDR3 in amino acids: CANADTGSGNTIYF. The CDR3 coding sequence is TGTGCCAACGCAGACACGGGATCTGGAAACACCATATATTTT.

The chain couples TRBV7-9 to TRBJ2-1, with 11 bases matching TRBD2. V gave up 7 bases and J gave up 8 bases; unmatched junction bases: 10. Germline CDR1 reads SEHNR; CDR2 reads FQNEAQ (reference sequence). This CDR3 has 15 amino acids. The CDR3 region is CASTASGRNLDEQFF. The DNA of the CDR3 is TGTGCCAGCACCGCTAGCGGGAGGAACTTGGATGAGCAGTTCTTC.

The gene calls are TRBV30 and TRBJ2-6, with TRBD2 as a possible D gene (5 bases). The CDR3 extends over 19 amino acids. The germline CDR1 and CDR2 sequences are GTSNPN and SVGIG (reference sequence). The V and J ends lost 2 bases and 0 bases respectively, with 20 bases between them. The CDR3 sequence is CAWSPSPSTTFSGANVLTF. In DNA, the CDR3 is TGTGCCTGGAGTCCTTCCCCTTCGACTACTTTCTCTGGGGCCAACGTCCTGACTTTC.

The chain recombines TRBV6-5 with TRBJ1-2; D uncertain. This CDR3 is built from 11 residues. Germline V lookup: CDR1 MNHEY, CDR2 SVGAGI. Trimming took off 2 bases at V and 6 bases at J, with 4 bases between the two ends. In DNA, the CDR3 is TGTGCCAGCAGTTACAACCATGGCTACACCTTC. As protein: CASSYNHGYTF.

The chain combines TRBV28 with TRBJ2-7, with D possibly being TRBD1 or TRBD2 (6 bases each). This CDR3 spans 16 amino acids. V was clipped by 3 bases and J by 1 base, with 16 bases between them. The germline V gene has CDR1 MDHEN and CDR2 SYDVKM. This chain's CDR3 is CASSLWGAGSSYEQYF. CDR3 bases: TGTGCCAGCAGTTTGTGGGGGGCAGGGTCGTCCTACGAGCAGTACTTC.

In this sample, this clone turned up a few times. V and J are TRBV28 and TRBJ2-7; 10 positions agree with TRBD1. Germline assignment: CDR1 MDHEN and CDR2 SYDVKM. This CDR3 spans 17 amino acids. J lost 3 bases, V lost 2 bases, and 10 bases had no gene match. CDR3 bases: TGTGCCAGCAGTTTAAAGTCTTGGACAGGGGGATACTACGAGCAGTACTTC. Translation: CASSLKSWTGGYYEQYF.

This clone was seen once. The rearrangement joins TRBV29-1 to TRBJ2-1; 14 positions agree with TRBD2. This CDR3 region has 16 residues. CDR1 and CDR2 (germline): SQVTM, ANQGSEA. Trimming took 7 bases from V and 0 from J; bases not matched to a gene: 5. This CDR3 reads CSALGTSGSSYNEQFF. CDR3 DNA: TGCAGCGCCCTTGGGACTAGCGGGAGCTCCTACAATGAGCAGTTCTTC.

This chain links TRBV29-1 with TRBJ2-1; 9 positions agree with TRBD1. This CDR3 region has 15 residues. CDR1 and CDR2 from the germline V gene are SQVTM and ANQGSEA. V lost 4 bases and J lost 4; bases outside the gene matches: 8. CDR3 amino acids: CSVALWDREYNEQFF. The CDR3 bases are TGCAGCGTTGCCTTGTGGGACAGGGAATACAATGAGCAGTTCTTC.